This T cell receptor (beta chain) was recorded in a study of blood T cell repertoires in COVID-19. Study-level information: Material from acute and convalescent COVID-19 was sourced from the United States, Italy and Spain.

The assay was immunoSEQ multiplex PCR, and TCRdb's table has in-frame clones only and misses some. The sample includes approximately 10,000 clones, approximately 85% seen only once; the top ten take about 5.6%. V lost 5 bases and J lost 1, with 15 bases in between. The CDR3 covers 16 residues. CDR1 LNHDA and CDR2 SQIVND come from the germline V gene (reference sequence). This chain links TRBV19 with TRBJ1-5; TRBD1 is a possible D gene (6 bases). This TCR derives from a human donor in a cohort sampled during active COVID-19. What was sequenced was peripheral blood. CDR3 region: CASSFSGGFSNQPQHF. The CDR3 region has the DNA TGTGCCAGTAGTTTCTCGGGGGGCTTCAGCAATCAGCCCCAGCATTTT.